Shown below are 18 T cell receptor beta chains from a single sample sequenced in a study of T cells in Graves' hyperthyroidism and ophthalmopathy. RNA transcripts served as the template for amplifying TCR beta CDR3 regions. The TCR CDR3 was amplified in a first-round RT-PCR using the HTBI primer set. TCRdb fed the multiplex PCR reads into MiXCR, producing one record per CDR3 protein. This table has hundreds of thousands of distinct CDR3 sequences, roughly 24% appearing once. Sequenced sample: blood. Every receptor here comes from a woman in her thirties with Graves' ophthalmopathy.

This clonotype was seen ten or more times. The rearrangement joins TRBV3-1 to TRBJ2-5; 7 bases are a match to TRBD2. The CDR3 sequence is 14 residues long. V was clipped by 5 bases and J by 3 bases; unmatched bases: 6. Germline CDR1 and CDR2: LGHDT and YNNKEL (reference sequence). CDR3 amino acids: CASSGGVVKETQYF. The CDR3 DNA is TGTGCCAGCAGCGGGGGGGTGGTAAAAGAGACCCAGTACTTC.

The chain links TRBV19 to TRBJ1-2; no reliable D call. Trimming stripped 3 bases from V and 0 bases from J, with 11 bases between. Germline V gives CDR1 LNHDA, CDR2 SQIVND (reference sequence). There are 15 residues in the CDR3. CDR3 protein: CASSIFTSANYGYTF. The CDR3, as DNA: TGTGCCAGTAGTATTTTCACCAGCGCTAACTATGGCTACACCTTC.

The chain has TRBV7-9 and TRBJ2-5, with TRBD1 matching 9 bases. Trimming removed 5 bases from V and 5 bases from J; junction bases left unmatched: 9. The CDR3 extends over 15 amino acids. CDR1 SEHNR and CDR2 FQNEAQ come from the germline V gene (reference sequence). CDR3 loop: CASSPRRTGVETQYF. The CDR3 DNA follows: TGTGCCAGCAGCCCACGAAGGACAGGGGTTGAGACCCAGTACTTC.

This clonotype has ten or more counts. The chain combines TRBV5-5 with TRBJ2-5; tentative D call: TRBD2 (6 bases). The CDR3 totals 14 residues. Germline V gives CDR1 SGHKS, CDR2 YYEKEE (reference sequence). Trimming took off 4 bases at V and 2 bases at J, with 12 bases between the two ends. In DNA form, the CDR3 reads TGTGCCAGCAGCGACGTGGGGGGACAAGAGACCCAGTACTTC. Translated: CASSDVGGQETQYF.

The chain carries TRBV5-1 and TRBJ2-5; unclear D gene. CDR1 is SGHRS, CDR2 YFSETQ, per germline. The CDR3 sequence is 17 residues long. Trimming took off 4 bases at V and 1 base at J, with 20 bases between the two ends. CDR3 amino acids: CASSRIPQLPLQETQYF. The CDR3 nucleotides are TGCGCCAGCAGCCGGATCCCTCAATTACCCCTCCAAGAGACCCAGTACTTC.

In DNA, the CDR3 is TGTGCCAGCAGCCCACTCATAGCGGAGGCAACCAAGTACTTC. Its protein product is CASSPLIAEATKYF. The genes are TRBV12-3 or TRBV12-4 and TRBJ2-5; maybe TRBD2 (6 bases). The CDR3 spans 14 residues. The ends were cut back, 6 bases at V and 12 bases at J, with 23 bases in the middle.

This chain connects TRBV11-2 to TRBJ1-1; D uncertain. Deletions cut 0 bases from V and 6 bases from J, with 14 bases between. Germline CDR1 SGHAT, CDR2 FQNNGV. The length of the CDR3 is 15 residues. CDR3 nucleotides: TGTGCCAGCAGCTTAGAGGCAGGCCCGTTCGCTGAAGCTTTCTTT. Residues: CASSLEAGPFAEAFF.

This chain connects TRBV5-1 to TRBJ1-2; 8 bases line up with TRBD1. Germline CDR1 is SGHRS and CDR2 is YFSETQ. CDR3 length equals 14 residues. The trim removed 4 bases at V and 7 bases at J, leaving 9 bases unmatched. CDR3 in amino acids: CASSKMTGVVGYTF. For the CDR3, the DNA is TGCGCCAGCAGCAAAATGACAGGGGTCGTTGGCTACACCTTC.

This clonotype occurred once. This sequence joins TRBV4-3 and TRBJ1-6; maybe TRBD1 (5 bases). This CDR3 is 16 amino acids long. Germline V CDR1 and CDR2: LGHNA, YSLEER. Trimming removed 3 bases at V and 7 bases at J, with 16 bases between. CDR3 residues: CASSHAGTRRNSPLHF. As DNA, the CDR3 is TGCGCCAGCAGCCATGCCGGGACCAGAAGGAATTCACCCCTCCACTTT.

This clonotype was observed a handful of times. The chain employs TRBV15 and TRBJ1-5; no firm D call. V was clipped by 3 bases and J by 0 bases, with 9 bases between them. The CDR3 is 15 residues long. Germline V lookup: CDR1 LNHNV, CDR2 YYDKDF (reference sequence). The CDR3 DNA reads TGTGCCACCAGCAGTTTGGACGTTAGCAATCAGCCCCAGCATTTT. The encoded protein is CATSSLDVSNQPQHF.

The chain links TRBV7-2 to TRBJ2-7, with D possibly matching TRBD2 (6 bases). The CDR3 totals 17 residues. V was trimmed by 1 base and J by 0 bases, leaving 16 bases between them. Germline V CDR1 and CDR2: SGHTA, FQGNSA. Here the CDR3 reads CASSLVVSGYLSYEQYF. CDR3 DNA sequence: TGTGCCAGCAGCTTAGTGGTTAGCGGCTACCTCTCCTACGAGCAGTACTTC.

This clonotype was seen ten or more times. This chain uses TRBV9 with TRBJ2-5, with 13 bases identical to TRBD2. This CDR3 contains 18 residues. Germline CDR1 SGDLS, CDR2 YYNGEE. With 0 bases clipped from V and 3 bases from J, the junction kept 8 bases outside the gene matches. As DNA, the CDR3 is TGTGCCAGCAGCGTAGGGACACTAGCGGGGGGGCCAGAAGAGACCCAGTACTTC. It yields the protein CASSVGTLAGGPEETQYF.

The sample holds many counts of this clonotype. The chain uses TRBV5-1 and TRBJ1-5; 9 nucleotides match TRBD1. Unmatched junction bases numbered 13, after V lost 4 bases and J lost 2 bases. The CDR3 is made up of 18 amino acids. Germline loops: CDR1 SGHRS, CDR2 YFSETQ. CDR3 sequence reads: CASSGPGQGLNGNQPQHF. The CDR3 nucleotides are TGCGCCAGCAGCGGACCGGGACAGGGACTGAATGGCAATCAGCCCCAGCATTTT.

This clonotype was seen many times. This chain joins TRBV12-3 or TRBV12-4 and TRBJ2-5, with D possibly being TRBD2 (6 bases). The length of the CDR3 is 13 residues. Trimming removed 5 bases at V and 4 bases at J, with 11 bases between. This CDR3 reads CASSHQGGETQYF. The DNA for the CDR3 is TGTGCCAGCAGTCACCAGGGAGGAGAGACCCAGTACTTC.

The V call is TRBV28, the J call TRBJ2-7; D is uncertain. Germline V gives CDR1 MDHEN, CDR2 SYDVKM. The CDR3 covers 14 residues. V lost 3 bases, J lost 0 bases, and 9 bases lay in between. The CDR3 sequence: CASSFAPSSYEQYF. In DNA form, the CDR3 reads TGTGCCAGCAGTTTTGCCCCGAGCTCCTACGAGCAGTACTTC.

This clonotype has at least ten counts. This chain connects TRBV5-1 to TRBJ2-7; TRBD1 matches 11 bases. CDR1 is SGHRS, CDR2 YFSETQ, per germline. The junction had 6 bases not matched to a gene; V was cut back by 4 bases and J by 3 bases. This CDR3 comprises 15 residues. This CDR3 is CASSQRGQGGYEQYF. CDR3 nucleotide sequence: TGCGCCAGCAGCCAGAGGGGACAGGGGGGCTACGAGCAGTACTTC.

About this clonotype itself: At one of its ends the junction is not consistent with the germline gene, which may arise from a read error. This chain connects TRBV28 to TRBJ1-5; no clear D gene. CDR3 length: 17 amino acids. The germline V gene encodes CDR1 MDHEN and CDR2 SYDVKM. CDR3 bases: TGTGCCAGCAGTGGTAACAGTGACTTGGACTACTATCAGCCTCAGCATTTT. Amino acids: CASSGNSDLDYYQPQHF.

A single count supports this clonotype. The CDR3 is CASRDQYEQYF. The DNA of the CDR3 is TGTGCCAGCAGGGATCAATACGAGCAGTACTTC. The chain employs TRBV6-1 and TRBJ2-7; unclear D gene. Germline V gives CDR1 MNHNS, CDR2 SASEGT. This CDR3 contains 11 residues. V lost 6 bases to trimming and J lost 4 bases, with 7 bases between them.